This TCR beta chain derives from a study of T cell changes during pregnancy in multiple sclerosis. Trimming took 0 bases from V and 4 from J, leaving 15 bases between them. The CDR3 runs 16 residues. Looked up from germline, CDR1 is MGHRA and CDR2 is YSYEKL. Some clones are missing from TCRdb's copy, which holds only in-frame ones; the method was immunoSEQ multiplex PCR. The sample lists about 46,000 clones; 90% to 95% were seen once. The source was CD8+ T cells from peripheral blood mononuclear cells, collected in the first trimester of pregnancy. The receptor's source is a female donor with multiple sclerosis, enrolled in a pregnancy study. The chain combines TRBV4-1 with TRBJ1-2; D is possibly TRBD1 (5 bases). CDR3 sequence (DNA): TGCGCCAGCAGCCAAGATTCGGCGACAGCCTTCTATGGCTACACCTTC. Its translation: CASSQDSATAFYGYTF.